These 21 T cell receptor beta chains were all obtained from the same sample, sequenced in a study of siplizumab effects on memory and regulatory T cells. Clones were read by immunoSEQ multiplex PCR, and TCRdb kept only the in-frame ones, dropping some. The sample lists around 95,000 clones, approximately 94% occurring once. The sequencing input was non-Treg CD4+ T cells sorted from blood. The receptors originated from a human donor in good health.

The sample holds one count of this clone. The rearrangement links TRBV4-1 to TRBJ2-1, with 8 positions matching TRBD2. V shed 4 bases and J 2 bases; nucleotides not matched to a gene: 4. The CDR3 length is 15 residues. CDR1 is MGHRA, CDR2 YSYEKL, per germline. The CDR3 sequence: CASSPLAAPYNEQFF. In DNA, the CDR3 is TGCGCCAGCAGCCCACTAGCGGCACCCTACAATGAGCAGTTCTTC.

The rearrangement joins TRBV15 to TRBJ2-5; 14 bases fit TRBD2. The CDR3 extends over 18 amino acids. V lost 1 base to trimming and J lost 10 bases; unmatched junction nucleotides: 14. The germline V gene has CDR1 LNHNV and CDR2 YYDKDF (reference sequence). The CDR3 DNA is TGTGCCACCAGCAGAGGGAGGGGACTAGCGGGAGAATTTTGGGGCCAGTACTTC. Its protein product is CATSRGRGLAGEFWGQYF.

This chain connects TRBV27 to TRBJ1-1; 8 positions agree with TRBD1. CDR1 is MNHEY, CDR2 SMNVEV, per germline (reference sequence). After removal of 11 bases from V and 0 bases from J, the junction contained 14 bases not matched to a gene. The CDR3 has 16 residues. CDR3 nucleotides: TGTGCCGGTCCCACCAGACCAGGGGGCCTGAACACTGAAGCTTTCTTT. Translating it yields CAGPTRPGGLNTEAFF.

The chain couples TRBV14 to TRBJ2-3; D gene ambiguous. Germline V CDR1 and CDR2: SGHDN, FVKESK. Trimming removed 3 bases from V and 4 bases from J, with 11 bases in between. This CDR3 has 14 amino acids. The chain's CDR3 is CASSQARRADTQYF. The CDR3 DNA reads as TGTGCCAGCAGCCAGGCCAGAAGGGCAGATACGCAGTATTTT.

This chain joins TRBV5-4 and TRBJ2-7, with TRBD1 matching 9 bases. CDR3 size: 14 residues. Germline CDR1 and CDR2: SGHNT and YYREEE (reference sequence). The V segment lost 4 bases and the J segment 1 base; nucleotides outside the gene matches: 3. DNA for the CDR3: TGTGCCAGCAGCGGGGGACAGGGATCCTACGAGCAGTACTTC. It translates to CASSGGQGSYEQYF.

This sequence joins TRBV6-1 and TRBJ1-5; possible D gene TRBD1, 6 bases. The germline gives CDR1 MNHNS, CDR2 SASEGT. The CDR3 has 13 residues. Trimming removed 7 bases from V and 6 bases from J, with 13 bases in between. The CDR3 nucleotides read TGTGCCAGCACCCGAACAGGGATTCAGCCCCAGCATTTT. It translates to CASTRTGIQPQHF.

The chain is built from TRBV7-2 and TRBJ2-7, with 7 bases matching TRBD2. V lost 5 bases, J lost 7 bases, and 17 bases stayed unmatched. The germline V gene encodes CDR1 SGHTA and CDR2 FQGNSA. This CDR3 has 16 residues. For the CDR3, the DNA is TGTGCCAGCAGCCCCCGCACGGGGGGTGGTAGAGGAGAGCAGTACTTC. This encodes CASSPRTGGGRGEQYF.

The CDR3: CASRRPSGVNQPQHF. The CDR3 DNA sequence: TGTGCCAGCAGACGTCCGTCCGGGGTTAATCAGCCCCAGCATTTT. This chain uses TRBV28 with TRBJ1-5; D not resolved. Trimming removed 6 bases at V and 4 bases at J, with 16 bases between. This CDR3 has 15 residues. Germline values: CDR1 MDHEN, CDR2 SYDVKM.

This rearrangement joins TRBV7-3 to TRBJ2-1; 9 bases fit TRBD2. The V gene's germline CDR1 is SGHTA and CDR2 FQGTGA. This CDR3 is 15 amino acids long. The ends lost 3 bases at V and 4 bases at J; junction bases unmatched: 4. In nucleotides, the CDR3 is TGTGCCAGCAGCTTTACGCGGGAGGGATACAATGAGCAGTTCTTC. It codes for CASSFTREGYNEQFF. Based on the CDR3 plus reference TRBV7-3 and TRBJ2-1, the full variable domain is GAGVSQTPSNKVTEKGKYVELRCDPISGHTALYWYRQSLGQGPEFLIYFQGTGAADDSGLPNDRFFAVRPEGSVSTLKIQRTERGDSAVYLCASSFTREGYNEQFFGPGTRLTVL.

The chain links TRBV15 to TRBJ2-5; 14 bases agree with TRBD2. Germline CDR1 reads LNHNV; CDR2 reads YYDKDF (reference sequence). V was pared by 4 bases and J by 5 bases, with 3 bases of the junction left unmatched. The CDR3 runs to 15 residues. The CDR3 region is CATSMGTSGSETQYF. DNA for the CDR3: TGTGCCACCAGCATGGGGACTAGCGGGAGTGAGACCCAGTACTTC. Supplemented by reference TRBV15 and TRBJ2-5, the full variable domain reads DAMVIQNPRYQVTQFGKPVTLSCSQTLNHNVMYWYQQKSSQAPKLLFHYYDKDFNNEADTPDNFQSRRPNTSFCFLDIRSPGLGDTAMYLCATSMGTSGSETQYFGPGTRLLVL.

J is TRBJ1-2 and V is TRBV19; 7 positions agree with TRBD1. This CDR3 spans 17 amino acids. Germline V gives CDR1 LNHDA, CDR2 SQIVND (reference sequence). With V trimmed by 5 bases and J by 5 bases, 17 bases remained unmatched. The CDR3 is CASSLQTGSAEFYGYTF. DNA for the CDR3: TGTGCCAGTAGTCTCCAGACAGGGTCCGCGGAGTTTTATGGCTACACCTTC.

The J gene is TRBJ1-5, the V gene TRBV28; D remains ambiguous. Trimming left V 7 bases short and J 5 bases short, with 15 bases between. This CDR3 comprises 14 residues. Per the germline V gene, CDR1 is MDHEN and CDR2 is SYDVKM. The CDR3 spells CASTAGQPDQPQHF. CDR3 sequence (DNA): TGTGCCAGCACCGCCGGGCAGCCCGATCAGCCCCAGCATTTT.

This sequence joins TRBV6-5 and TRBJ2-2; a possible D gene is TRBD1 (6 bases). Germline assignment: CDR1 MNHEY and CDR2 SVGAGI. The CDR3 spans 13 residues. V was pared by 8 bases and J by 1 base, with 8 bases between. This CDR3 is CASEDRNTGELFF. The DNA of the CDR3 is TGTGCCAGCGAGGACAGGAACACCGGGGAGCTGTTTTTT.

The chain links TRBV6-5 to TRBJ2-7; TRBD2 matches 13 bases. The CDR3 sequence is 14 residues long. The V gene end was trimmed by 6 bases and the J gene end by 2 bases; junction bases not matched to a gene: 1. Looked up from germline, CDR1 is MNHEY and CDR2 is SVGAGI. CDR3 DNA: TGTGCCAGCAGGGGACTAGCGGGGACCTACGAGCAGTACTTC. Amino acids: CASRGLAGTYEQYF.

The chain has TRBV5-8 and TRBJ1-1; no clear D gene. The length of the CDR3 is 14 residues. Germline values: CDR1 SGHTS, CDR2 YDEGEE. The V gene lost 4 bases and the J gene lost 7 bases, with 17 bases spanning the gap. The CDR3 spells CASSLRTGGGEAFF. DNA of the CDR3: TGTGCCAGCAGCCTAAGGACGGGAGGAGGTGAAGCTTTCTTT. The variable domain in full, completed from reference TRBV5-8 and TRBJ1-1, reads EAGVTQSPTHLIKTRGQQATLRCSPISGHTSVYWYQQALGLGLQFLLWYDEGEERNRGNFPPRFSGRQFPNYSSELNVNALELEDSALYLCASSLRTGGGEAFFGQGTRLTVV.

This clone was counted once. The chain has TRBV7-9 and TRBJ2-2; 7 bases are shared with TRBD1. V shed 9 bases and J 2 bases; nucleotides not matched to a gene: 6. The CDR3 runs to 14 residues. Germline CDR1 is SEHNR and CDR2 is FQNEAQ (reference sequence). For the CDR3, the DNA is TGTGCCAGGACAGGGAGCCTTAACACCGGGGAGCTGTTTTTT. Protein: CARTGSLNTGELFF.

The J gene is TRBJ1-1, the V gene TRBV30; maybe TRBD1 (6 bases). V was shortened by 5 bases and J by 5 bases, with 15 bases between the two germline ends. CDR1 and CDR2 from the germline V gene are GTSNPN and SVGIG (reference sequence). This CDR3 has 13 residues. The chain's CDR3 is CAWSRGGYTEAFF. CDR3 DNA sequence: TGTGCCTGGTCCAGGGGTGGATATACTGAAGCTTTCTTT.

This chain joins TRBV11-1 and TRBJ2-5, with D hard to call. Looked up from germline, CDR1 is SGHAT and CDR2 is FQDESV (reference sequence). The V gene lost 5 bases and the J gene lost 1 base, with 11 bases spanning the gap. The CDR3 length is 14 residues. CDR3 DNA: TGTGCCAGCAGCCCCCCTTCCGGCCAAGAGACCCAGTACTTC. This encodes CASSPPSGQETQYF.

The chain carries TRBV7-3 and TRBJ2-2, with 8 bases lining up with TRBD1. In germline, CDR1 is SGHTA, CDR2 FQGTGA. The length of the CDR3 is 16 residues. V lost 3 bases to trimming and J lost 2 bases; unmatched junction nucleotides: 5. The CDR3 DNA is TGTGCCAGCAGCTTTAATCCAGGGGGCAACACCGGGGAGCTGTTTTTT. Protein product: CASSFNPGGNTGELFF.

The V and J genes are TRBV7-6 and TRBJ2-6; the D gene could be TRBD1 or TRBD2 (5 bases each). This CDR3 has 18 residues. Germline lookup yields CDR1 SGHVS and CDR2 FNYEAQ. V dropped 5 bases and J dropped 0 bases, with 17 bases sitting between them. CDR3 loop: CASSPLPGPSSGANVLTF. The CDR3 DNA is TGTGCCAGCAGCCCGTTACCGGGACCGAGCTCTGGGGCCAACGTCCTGACTTTC.

Only one count was recorded for this clone. The chain uses TRBV6-5 and TRBJ1-1; D possibly corresponds to TRBD1 (6 bases). The germline CDR1 and CDR2 sequences are MNHEY and SVGAGI. Trimming took off 6 bases at V and 4 bases at J, with 18 bases between the two ends. The CDR3 is 15 residues long. CDR3 sequence reads: CASSHKTGNLTEAFF. The CDR3 nucleotides read TGTGCCAGCAGCCATAAAACAGGGAACCTCACTGAAGCTTTCTTT.